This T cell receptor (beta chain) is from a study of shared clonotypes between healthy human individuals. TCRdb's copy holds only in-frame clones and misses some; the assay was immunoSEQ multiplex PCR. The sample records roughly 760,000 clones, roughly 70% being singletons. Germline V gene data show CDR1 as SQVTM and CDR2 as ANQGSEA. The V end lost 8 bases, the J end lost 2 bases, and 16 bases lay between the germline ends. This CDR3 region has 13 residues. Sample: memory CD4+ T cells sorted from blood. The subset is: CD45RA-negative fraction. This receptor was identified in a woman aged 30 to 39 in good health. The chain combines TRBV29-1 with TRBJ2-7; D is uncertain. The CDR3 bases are TGCAGCCCGACCTCCGCGTCCCCCTACGAGCAGTACTTC. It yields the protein CSPTSASPYEQYF.